What follows are 20 T cell receptor beta chains derived from one specimen sequenced in a study of T-cell memory formation after mild COVID-19. Using its own MiXCR run on the 5' RACE reads, TCRdb lists one record per CDR3 protein. The table lists 550,000 to 600,000 distinct CDR3 sequences, 17% of them singletons. The sample taken for sequencing was PBMCs or a T cell subset sorted from them (not recorded which). The receptors derive from an adult woman who had mild COVID-19 (a few samples of this study predate the infection). Cell type and time point are not known.

This clonotype was counted at least ten times. The V gene is TRBV5-1, the J gene TRBJ1-3; D gene unclear. CDR1 SGHRS and CDR2 YFSETQ come from the germline V gene. V lost 7 bases, J lost 0 bases, and 11 bases lay in between. The CDR3 has 14 amino acids. CDR3 nucleotide sequence: TGCGCCAGCGCTCTGCCAGACTCTGGAAACACCATATATTTT. This sequence encodes CASALPDSGNTIYF. The entire variable domain, with the rest obtained from reference TRBV5-1 and TRBJ1-3, is as follows: KAGVTQTPRYLIKTRGQQVTLSCSPISGHRSVSWYQQTPGQGLQFLFEYFSETQRNKGNFPGRFSGRQFSNSRSEMNVSTLELGDSALYLCASALPDSGNTIYFGEGSWLTVV.

J is TRBJ1-5 and V is TRBV6-1; no clear D gene. Germline V gene data show CDR1 as MNHNS and CDR2 as SASEGT. Trimming left V 7 bases short and J 1 base short, with 11 bases between. This CDR3 is built from 14 residues. This chain's CDR3 is CASNRGGSNQPQHF. The CDR3 DNA is TGTGCCAGCAACCGAGGCGGCAGCAATCAGCCCCAGCATTTT.

This clonotype was picked up a small number of times. The CDR3 loop is CASSLDRAAYEQYF. The CDR3 DNA follows: TGTGCCAGCAGCTTAGACAGGGCCGCCTACGAGCAGTACTTC. V gene TRBV5-6 combines with J gene TRBJ2-7; 7 nucleotides line up with TRBD1. Germline CDR1 SGHDT, CDR2 YYEEEE. This CDR3 comprises 14 residues. Trimming removed 2 bases from V and 2 bases from J; junction bases left unmatched: 4.

This clonotype was observed at least ten times. The J gene is TRBJ1-2, the V gene TRBV5-1; unclear D gene. CDR1 is SGHRS, CDR2 YFSETQ, per germline. The V end lost 3 bases, the J end lost 4 bases, and 7 bases lay between the germline ends. There are 12 residues in the CDR3. Here the CDR3 reads CASSSGAYGYTF. In nucleotides, the CDR3 is TGCGCCAGCAGCTCGGGCGCCTATGGCTACACCTTC. The variable domain in full, with the rest retrieved from reference TRBV5-1 and TRBJ1-2, is KAGVTQTPRYLIKTRGQQVTLSCSPISGHRSVSWYQQTPGQGLQFLFEYFSETQRNKGNFPGRFSGRQFSNSRSEMNVSTLELGDSALYLCASSSGAYGYTFGSGTRLTVV.

The rearrangement uses TRBV6-2 or TRBV6-3 and TRBJ2-4; possible D gene TRBD2, 5 bases. Germline lookup yields CDR1 MNHEY and CDR2 SVGEGT. Trimming stripped 3 bases from V and 9 bases from J, with 12 bases between. The CDR3 has 13 residues. The CDR3 reads CASSYAGPTIQYF. The CDR3 region has the DNA TGTGCCAGCAGTTATGCGGGCCCGACCATTCAGTACTTC.

This clonotype appeared a few times. The chain carries TRBV15 and TRBJ2-3; D perhaps matches TRBD1 (5 bases). V dropped 1 base and J dropped 1 base, with 9 bases sitting between them. Germline values: CDR1 LNHNV, CDR2 YYDKDF (reference sequence). The CDR3 runs to 15 residues. CDR3 loop: CATSRVTARTDTQYF. In DNA form, the CDR3 reads TGTGCCACCAGCAGAGTGACAGCGCGCACAGATACGCAGTATTTT.

The chain is built from TRBV4-1 and TRBJ2-1; D might be TRBD2 (5 bases). The CDR3 contains 15 residues. Germline-derived CDR1 and CDR2 are MGHRA and YSYEKL. Trimming removed 4 bases from V and 4 bases from J, with 14 bases in between. The CDR3 nucleotides read TGCGCCAGCAGCCCGGATACGGACTCATACAATGAGCAGTTCTTC. It specifies CASSPDTDSYNEQFF.

This clonotype was observed a few times. This chain links TRBV5-1 with TRBJ2-7; perhaps TRBD1 as D (6 bases). Deletions cut 1 base from V and 3 bases from J, with 14 bases between. The CDR3 is 15 amino acids. The germline V gene encodes CDR1 SGHRS and CDR2 YFSETQ. DNA for the CDR3: TGCGCCAGCAGCTTGAGGACAGTCGGACACTACGAGCAGTACTTC. Translated: CASSLRTVGHYEQYF.

The V gene is TRBV4-2, the J gene TRBJ1-1; the D is unclear. V lost 3 bases, J lost 4 bases, and 15 bases lay in between. Germline V CDR1 and CDR2: LGHNA, YNFKEQ. The length of the CDR3 is 15 residues. The DNA for the CDR3 is TGTGCCAGCAGCCAGAGGACGGTGGGGAGCACTGAAGCTTTCTTT. Translating gives CASSQRTVGSTEAFF.

This clonotype was seen a handful of times. The chain links TRBV19 to TRBJ2-7; a possible D gene is TRBD1 (5 bases). This CDR3 is 14 amino acids long. Germline assignment: CDR1 LNHDA and CDR2 SQIVND (reference sequence). With 4 bases removed from V and 2 bases from J, the gap between germline ends came to 12 bases. CDR3 DNA: TGTGCCAGTAGTAAGGCAGGGCAAACCTACGAGCAGTACTTC. Translated, it gives CASSKAGQTYEQYF.

This chain joins TRBV7-2 and TRBJ2-7; 8 bases match TRBD2. V was pared by 4 bases and J by 5 bases, with 4 bases of the junction left unmatched. The length of the CDR3 is 13 residues. Looked up from germline, CDR1 is SGHTA and CDR2 is FQGNSA. CDR3 sequence (DNA): TGTGCCAGCAGCTCGGTAGCGGGACACGAGCAGTACTTC. The encoded protein is CASSSVAGHEQYF.

The chain is built from TRBV7-8 and TRBJ1-2; TRBD1 might be the D (5 bases). The germline V gene has CDR1 SGHVS and CDR2 FQNEAQ. The V end lost 3 bases, the J end lost 8 bases, and 13 bases lay between the germline ends. The CDR3 totals 13 residues. This CDR3 reads CASSFDTGGGYTF. CDR3 DNA sequence: TGTGCCAGCAGCTTCGACACCGGGGGGGGCTACACCTTC.

The gene calls are TRBV2 and TRBJ1-6; D gene uncertain. The CDR3 consists of 13 residues. CDR1 is SNHLY and CDR2 is FYNNEI in the germline V gene. V was pared by 4 bases and J by 7 bases, with 8 bases between. CDR3 coding DNA: TGTGCCAGCAGTGGGCAGTGGAATTCACCCCTCCACTTT. Amino acids: CASSGQWNSPLHF. The whole variable domain, filled in from reference TRBV2 and TRBJ1-6, reads EPEVTQTPSHQVTQMGQEVILRCVPISNHLYFYWYRQILGQKVEFLVSFYNNEISEKSEIFDDQFSVERPDGSNFTLKIRSTKLEDSAMYFCASSGQWNSPLHFGNGTRLTVT.

This sequence joins TRBV10-3 and TRBJ2-2; 9 bases fit TRBD2. The CDR3 covers 13 residues. V trimming: 9 bases; J trimming: 7 bases; junction bases outside the gene matches: 6. Germline assignment: CDR1 ENHRY and CDR2 SYGVKD. This chain's CDR3 is CAISGGQGGELFF. CDR3 DNA: TGTGCCATTAGCGGGGGTCAAGGCGGGGAGCTGTTTTTT.

V and J are TRBV20-1 and TRBJ1-2, with a weak D call TRBD1 (6 bases). Trimming cost V 0 bases and J 0 bases, with 11 bases left between them. Per germline, CDR1 DFQATT and CDR2 SNEGSKA (reference sequence). This CDR3 is 15 amino acids long. CDR3 sequence reads: CSAREGARTNYGYTF. CDR3 nucleotides: TGCAGTGCTAGAGAGGGGGCGAGGACTAACTATGGCTACACCTTC.

This clonotype was seen a handful of times. The chain links TRBV20-1 to TRBJ1-5; the D gene is possibly TRBD1 (5 bases). CDR1 and CDR2 (germline): DFQATT, SNEGSKA (reference sequence). V shed 3 bases and J shed 4 bases, with 22 bases lying between them. This CDR3 spans 17 amino acids. CDR3: CSASSVRVTGLNQPQHF. CDR3 DNA: TGCAGTGCTAGCTCTGTAAGGGTCACAGGCCTAAATCAGCCCCAGCATTTT.

The rearrangement joins TRBV13 to TRBJ2-7, with D unclear. Trimming took 4 bases from V and 4 from J, leaving 17 bases between them. Looked up from germline, CDR1 is PRHDT and CDR2 is FYEKMQ (reference sequence). The CDR3 spans 15 residues. The CDR3 protein is CASSSGVGMRYEQYF. For the CDR3, the DNA is TGTGCCAGCAGCTCCGGCGTGGGAATGAGGTACGAGCAGTACTTC.

The chain combines TRBV6-5 with TRBJ1-1; D may be TRBD1 (6 bases). CDR1 and CDR2 (germline): MNHEY, SVGAGI. V was clipped by 0 bases and J by 5 bases, with 16 bases between them. This CDR3 is built from 16 residues. CDR3 protein: CASSYSLLGHGTEAFF. The CDR3 DNA follows: TGTGCCAGCAGTTACTCGTTATTGGGACACGGAACTGAAGCTTTCTTT.

This clonotype was found a few times. V and J are TRBV6-2 or TRBV6-3 and TRBJ2-5; 12 bases are a match to TRBD2. V lost 6 bases and J lost 4; bases outside the gene matches: 0. This CDR3 spans 13 amino acids. Germline lookup yields CDR1 MNHEY and CDR2 SVGEGT. For the CDR3, the DNA is TGTGCCAGCAGGACTAGCGGGAGAGAGACCCAGTACTTC. This gives the protein CASRTSGRETQYF.

This clonotype has at least ten counts. This chain links TRBV12-3 or TRBV12-4 with TRBJ2-6, with D hard to call. Trimming stripped 3 bases from V and 0 bases from J, with 6 bases between. This CDR3 has 15 residues. CDR3: CASSFQSSGANVLTF. CDR3 nucleotide sequence: TGTGCCAGCAGTTTTCAGTCCTCTGGGGCCAACGTCCTGACTTTC.